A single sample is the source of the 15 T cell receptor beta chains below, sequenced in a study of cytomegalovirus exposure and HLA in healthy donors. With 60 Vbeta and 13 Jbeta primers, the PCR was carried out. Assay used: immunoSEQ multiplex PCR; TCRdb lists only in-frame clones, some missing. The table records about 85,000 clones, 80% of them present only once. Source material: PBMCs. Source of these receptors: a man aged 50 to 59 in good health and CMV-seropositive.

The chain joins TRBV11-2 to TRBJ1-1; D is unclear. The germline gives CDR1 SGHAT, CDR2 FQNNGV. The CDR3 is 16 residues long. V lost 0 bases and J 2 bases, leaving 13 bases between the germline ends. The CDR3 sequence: CASSLEVIWANTEAFF. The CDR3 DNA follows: TGTGCCAGCAGCTTAGAGGTAATTTGGGCAAACACTGAAGCTTTCTTT.

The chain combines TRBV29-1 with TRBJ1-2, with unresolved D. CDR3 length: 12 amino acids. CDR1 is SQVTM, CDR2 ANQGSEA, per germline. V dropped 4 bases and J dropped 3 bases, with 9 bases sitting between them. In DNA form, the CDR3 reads TGCAGCGTTGCCAGGCCGGACTATGGCTACACCTTC. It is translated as CSVARPDYGYTF.

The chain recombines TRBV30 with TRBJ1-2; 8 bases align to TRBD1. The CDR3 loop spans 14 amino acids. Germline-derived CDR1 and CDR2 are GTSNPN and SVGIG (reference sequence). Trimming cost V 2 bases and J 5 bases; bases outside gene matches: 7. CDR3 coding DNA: TGTGCCTGGAGTTTGAATACAGGGGGTTATGGCTACACCTTC. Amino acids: CAWSLNTGGYGYTF. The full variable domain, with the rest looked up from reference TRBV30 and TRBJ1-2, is SQTIHQWPATLVQPVGSPLSLECTVEGTSNPNLYWYRQAAGRGLQLLFYSVGIGQISSEVPQNLSASRPQDRQFILSSKKLLLSDSGFYLCAWSLNTGGYGYTFGSGTRLTVV.

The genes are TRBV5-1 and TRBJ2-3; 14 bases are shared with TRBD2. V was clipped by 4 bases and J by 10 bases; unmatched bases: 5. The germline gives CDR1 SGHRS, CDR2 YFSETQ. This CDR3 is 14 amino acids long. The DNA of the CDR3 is TGCGCCAGCAGCCCGGGACTAGCGGGAGAAGCGCAGTATTTT. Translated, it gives CASSPGLAGEAQYF.

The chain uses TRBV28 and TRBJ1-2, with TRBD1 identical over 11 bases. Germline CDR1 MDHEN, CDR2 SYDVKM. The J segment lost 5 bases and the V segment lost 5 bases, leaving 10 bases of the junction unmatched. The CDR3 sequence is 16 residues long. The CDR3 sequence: CASSLTGTGGRYGYTF. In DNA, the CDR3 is TGTGCCAGCAGTCTAACCGGGACAGGGGGTCGATATGGCTACACCTTC.

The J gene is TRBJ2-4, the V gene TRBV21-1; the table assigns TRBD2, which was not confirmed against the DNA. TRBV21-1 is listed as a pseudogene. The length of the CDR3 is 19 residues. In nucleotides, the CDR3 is TGTGCCAGCACCACTCTAATCACGGCGGTCCTCGTAGCCAAAAACATTCAGTACTTC. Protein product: CASTTLITAVLVAKNIQYF.

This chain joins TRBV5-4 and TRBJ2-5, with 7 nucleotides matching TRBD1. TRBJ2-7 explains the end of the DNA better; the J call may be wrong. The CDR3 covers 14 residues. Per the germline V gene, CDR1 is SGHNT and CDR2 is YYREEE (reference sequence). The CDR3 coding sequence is TGTGCCAGCAGCCTCCTCAGGGGGTCTGGCGAGCAGTACTTC. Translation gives CASSLLRGSGEQYF.

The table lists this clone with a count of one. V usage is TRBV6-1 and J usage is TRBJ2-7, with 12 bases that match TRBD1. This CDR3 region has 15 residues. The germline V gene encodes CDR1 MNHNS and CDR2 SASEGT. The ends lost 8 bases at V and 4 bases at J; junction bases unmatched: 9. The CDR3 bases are TGTGCCAGCCCCCTGGGACAGGGGGCGTCGTACGAGCAGTACTTC. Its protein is CASPLGQGASYEQYF.

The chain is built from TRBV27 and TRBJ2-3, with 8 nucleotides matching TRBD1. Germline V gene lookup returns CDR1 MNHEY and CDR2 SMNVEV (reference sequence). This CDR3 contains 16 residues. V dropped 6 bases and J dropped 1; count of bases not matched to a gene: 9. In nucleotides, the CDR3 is TGTGCCAGCAGATTCACGACAGGGGTAGGCACAGATACGCAGTATTTT. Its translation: CASRFTTGVGTDTQYF.

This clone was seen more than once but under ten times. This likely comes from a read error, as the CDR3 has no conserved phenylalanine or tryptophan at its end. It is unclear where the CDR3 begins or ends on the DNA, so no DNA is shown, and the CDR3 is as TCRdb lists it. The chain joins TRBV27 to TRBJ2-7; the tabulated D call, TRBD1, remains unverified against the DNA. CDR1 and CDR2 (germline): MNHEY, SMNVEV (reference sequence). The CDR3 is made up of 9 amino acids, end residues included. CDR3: CASSRGSAL.

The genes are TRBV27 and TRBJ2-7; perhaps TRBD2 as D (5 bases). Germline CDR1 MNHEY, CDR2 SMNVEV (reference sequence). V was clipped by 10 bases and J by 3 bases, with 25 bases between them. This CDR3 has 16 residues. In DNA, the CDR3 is TGTGCCACTAAAGGGCCGACGGTGAGGCGGGTCTACGAGCAGTACTTC. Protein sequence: CATKGPTVRRVYEQYF.

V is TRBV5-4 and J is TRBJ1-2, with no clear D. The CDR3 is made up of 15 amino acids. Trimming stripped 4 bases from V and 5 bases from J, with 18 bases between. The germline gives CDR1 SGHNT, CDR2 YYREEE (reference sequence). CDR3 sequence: CASSQDGRDTYGYTF. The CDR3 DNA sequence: TGTGCCAGCAGCCAAGATGGACGGGATACTTATGGCTACACCTTC.

CDR3 amino acids: CASSLGPRDRKFF. CDR3 nucleotide sequence: TGTGCCAGCAGCTTAGGCCCCCGAGACAGAAAGTTCTTC. This chain connects TRBV7-2 to TRBJ2-1; D possibly corresponds to TRBD1 (5 bases). Germline CDR1 is SGHTA and CDR2 is FQGNSA. There are 13 residues in the CDR3. V was shortened by 1 base and J by 14 bases, with 15 bases between the two germline ends.

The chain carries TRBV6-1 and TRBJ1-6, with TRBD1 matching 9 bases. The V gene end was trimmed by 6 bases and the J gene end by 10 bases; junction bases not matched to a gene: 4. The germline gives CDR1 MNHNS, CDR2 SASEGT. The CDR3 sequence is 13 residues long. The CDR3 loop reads CASSRDRESPLHF. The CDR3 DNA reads TGTGCCAGCAGCCGGGACAGGGAGTCACCCCTCCACTTT.

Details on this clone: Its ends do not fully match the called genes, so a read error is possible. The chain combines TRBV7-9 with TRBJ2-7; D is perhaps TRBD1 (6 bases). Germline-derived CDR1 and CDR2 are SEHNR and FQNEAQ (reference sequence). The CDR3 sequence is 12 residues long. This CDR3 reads CSSSFPGAEQYF. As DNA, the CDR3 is TGTTCCAGCAGCTTCCCAGGGGCGGAGCAGTACTTC.